A selection of T cell receptor beta chains follows, all from one sample in a study of T cell responses to AZD1222 COVID-19 vaccine. The protocol was immunoSEQ multiplex PCR, while the TCRdb copy is restricted to in-frame clones and leaves out a portion. This table holds roughly 150,000 clones, 85% to 95% found once. The source was peripheral blood, collected on day 0 of AZD1222 vaccination. Receptors originate from an adult in good health. The CDR3 runs from the conserved cysteine through the conserved F or W. The order of the fields is J gene, V gene, CDR3 protein.

>TRBJ2-2|TRBV2
CASSLTSGRTGELFF
>TRBJ2-1|TRBV24-1
CATGGLAGGDEQFF
>TRBJ2-3|TRBV29-1
CSGDGFASGGGYSTDTQYF
>TRBJ2-1|TRBV20-1
CSASRDNEQFF
>TRBJ1-1|TRBV5-4
CASSLAGGGRMNTEAFF
>TRBJ1-2|TRBV7-2
CASSFGSQGYTF
>TRBJ2-1|TRBV19
CASSISSEQFF
>TRBJ2-1|TRBV30
CAWTRTTGLLSEQFF
>TRBJ2-3|TRBV7-3
CASTLTGGGTDTQYF
>TRBJ2-7|TRBV14
CASSQDQGREQYF
>TRBJ1-2|TRBV7-9
CASSLGGNIYGYTF
>TRBJ2-1|TRBV15
CATSRRETGSSYNEQFF
>TRBJ2-1|TRBV12-5
CASGLVRTSGGNEQFF
>TRBJ2-2|TRBV7-3
CASSLGRGGELFF
>TRBJ1-5|TRBV7-8
CASNPGREGNQPQHF
>TRBJ1-1|TRBV27
CASSPEAGLGAFF
>TRBJ1-6|TRBV18
CASSPTRGDSPLHF
>TRBJ2-7|TRBV7-2
CASSYSAGRYYEQYF
>TRBJ2-3|TRBV27
CASSFMGETQYF
>TRBJ1-1|TRBV15
CATSRVKGNTEAFF
>TRBJ1-2|TRBV12-3/TRBV12-4
CASSLAGSGYTF
>TRBJ2-3|TRBV29-1
CSASTRAQDTQYF
>TRBJ1-1|TRBV7-2
CASSVTWGQAIATEAFF
>TRBJ1-2|TRBV7-9
CASSSSDRAAWLREGGYTF
>TRBJ2-1|TRBV7-2
CASSLWDDEQFF
>TRBJ2-7|TRBV30
CAWMVAGGHLGYEQYF
>TRBJ1-2|TRBV20-1
CSTQGAVGYTF
>TRBJ1-6|TRBV3-1/TRBV3-2
CASSQGTEHSPLHF
>TRBJ2-1|TRBV3-1/TRBV3-2
CASSQDRGRGLAGNEQFF
>TRBJ2-7|TRBV7-2
CASSLDGRGGGYEQYF